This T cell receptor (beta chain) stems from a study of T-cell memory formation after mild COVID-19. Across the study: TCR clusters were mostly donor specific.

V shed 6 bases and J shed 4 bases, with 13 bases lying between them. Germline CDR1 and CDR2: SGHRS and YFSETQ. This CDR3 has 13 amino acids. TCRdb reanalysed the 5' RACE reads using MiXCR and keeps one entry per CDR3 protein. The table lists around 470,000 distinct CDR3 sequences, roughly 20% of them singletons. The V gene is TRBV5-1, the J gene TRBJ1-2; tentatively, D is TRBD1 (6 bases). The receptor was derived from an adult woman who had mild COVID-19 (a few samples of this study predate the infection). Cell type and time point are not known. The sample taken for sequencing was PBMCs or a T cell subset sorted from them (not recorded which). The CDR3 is CASTQGRGYGYTF. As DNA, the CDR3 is TGCGCCAGCACGCAGGGGAGGGGCTATGGCTACACCTTC. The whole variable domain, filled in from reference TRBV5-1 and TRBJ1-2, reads KAGVTQTPRYLIKTRGQQVTLSCSPISGHRSVSWYQQTPGQGLQFLFEYFSETQRNKGNFPGRFSGRQFSNSRSEMNVSTLELGDSALYLCASTQGRGYGYTFGSGTRLTVV.